This is a list of T cell receptor beta chains from one sample in a study of resident and recirculating memory T cells in vitiligo. The protocol was immunoSEQ multiplex PCR, while the TCRdb copy is restricted to in-frame clones and leaves out a portion. The sample includes 40,000 to 45,000 clones, about nine tenths of them seen just once. The specimen was blood. Every receptor here comes from a male donor with vitiligo. The CDR3 runs from the conserved cysteine through the conserved F or W. D genes are given only for firm matches. Clone size is not always given. Where it is, it says once, few, many or a class for expanded clones.

V gene	D gene	J gene	clone size	CDR3 protein	CDR3 DNA
TRBV9	TRBD2	TRBJ2-1	NA	CASSLKERGGGNEQFF	TGTGCCAGCAGCTTGAAGGAGCGGGGGGGCGGGAATGAGCAGTTCTTC
TRBV19	TRBD1	TRBJ2-4	NA	CASSPRQGAYIQYF	TGTGCCAGTAGTCCTCGACAGGGGGCATACATTCAGTACTTC
TRBV19	NA	TRBJ2-4	NA	CASSTETGNIQYF	TGTGCCAGTAGTACCGAAACAGGAAACATTCAGTACTTC
TRBV5-1	TRBD1	TRBJ1-2	NA	CASRSGTGSYGYTF	TGCGCCAGCAGATCCGGGACAGGGAGCTATGGCTACACCTTC
TRBV2	TRBD2	TRBJ2-1	NA	CASRQLAVLYNEQFF	TGTGCCAGCAGACAGCTAGCGGTGCTCTACAATGAGCAGTTCTTC
TRBV7-9	TRBD1	TRBJ2-3	NA	CASTPGQGAGDTQYF	TGTGCCAGCACACCGGGACAGGGGGCAGGTGATACGCAGTATTTT
TRBV7-9	TRBD1	TRBJ1-6	NA	CASSFHDRQGARSPLHF	TGTGCCAGCAGCTTCCACGACCGACAGGGGGCGAGATCACCCCTCCACTTT
TRBV5-4	NA	TRBJ2-1	NA	CASRQDSYNEQFF	TGTGCCAGCAGACAAGACTCCTACAATGAGCAGTTCTTC
TRBV14	TRBD1	TRBJ1-1	NA	CASSQSQGAGDTEAFF	TGTGCCAGCAGCCAGAGTCAGGGGGCTGGGGACACTGAAGCTTTCTTT
TRBV6-1	TRBD2	TRBJ2-3	once	CASSEAPPAGETDTQYF	TGTGCCAGCAGTGAAGCGCCTCCAGCGGGGGAGACAGATACGCAGTATTTT
TRBV6-8	TRBD2	TRBJ2-1	once	CASSYSKEDSGDAGAYNEQFF	TGTGCCAGCAGTTACTCGAAGGAGGATAGCGGGGACGCCGGGGCCTACAATGAGCAGTTCTTC
TRBV19	TRBD1	TRBJ2-5	NA	CASSQDAAGGQETQYF	TGTGCCAGTAGCCAAGATGCGGCAGGGGGCCAAGAGACCCAGTACTTC
TRBV7-6	NA	TRBJ2-2	NA	CASSFPSRSGLNTGELFF	TGTGCCAGCAGCTTCCCCAGCCGGTCAGGTCTGAACACCGGGGAGCTGTTTTTT
TRBV12-2	NA	TRBJ2-3	NA	CASRFREAGNYF	TGTGCAAGTCGCTTTAGGGAAGCGGGGAATTATTTT
TRBV18	TRBD2	TRBJ2-3	NA	CASSPLAGFTDTQYF	TGTGCCAGCTCACCACTAGCGGGGTTCACAGATACGCAGTATTTT
TRBV10-2	TRBD1	TRBJ2-2	NA	CASSAWDRWYTGELFF	TGCGCCAGCAGCGCTTGGGACAGGTGGTACACCGGGGAGCTGTTTTTT
TRBV19	NA	TRBJ1-4	NA	CASRRATNEKLFF	TGTGCCAGTAGGCGAGCAACTAATGAAAAACTGTTTTTT
TRBV19	TRBD1	TRBJ2-7	once	CASSPWTGTYEQYF	TGTGCCAGTAGTCCGTGGACAGGGACCTACGAGCAGTACTTC
TRBV15	TRBD1	TRBJ1-2	NA	CATSREVQFRQGRHGYTF	TGTGCCACCAGCAGAGAGGTTCAATTTAGACAGGGAAGACATGGCTACACCTTC
TRBV4-2	NA	TRBJ2-1	NA	CASSQDPAGSSYNEQFF	TGTGCCAGCAGCCAAGACCCAGCGGGTAGCTCCTACAATGAGCAGTTCTTC
TRBV6-1	NA	TRBJ2-3	once	CASGTPSTDTQYF	TGTGCCAGCGGGACACCTAGCACAGATACGCAGTATTTT
TRBV27	NA	TRBJ1-4	NA	CASSFGGAGEKLFF	TGTGCCAGCAGTTTTGGAGGGGCGGGTGAAAAACTGTTTTTT
TRBV5-6	TRBD1	TRBJ2-5	NA	CASTGQGPQETQYF	TGTGCCAGCACGGGACAGGGACCACAAGAGACCCAGTACTTC
TRBV27	NA	TRBJ2-4	NA	CASSSQGWGNIQYF	TGTGCCAGCAGTTCACAGGGATGGGGAAACATTCAGTACTTC
TRBV19	TRBD2	TRBJ2-3	NA	CASSRSIAGGLNTQYF	TGTGCCAGTAGTCGCTCTATAGCGGGGGGGCTAAATACGCAGTATTTT
TRBV30	NA	TRBJ1-3	NA	CAWSVGQTSGNTIYF	TGTGCCTGGAGTGTGGGGCAGACCTCTGGAAACACCATATATTTT
TRBV5-5	NA	TRBJ1-1	NA	CASRTPRDTEAFF	TGTGCCAGCAGGACCCCGAGGGACACTGAAGCTTTCTTT
TRBV7-9	NA	TRBJ2-5	NA	CASSPGWGGPQETQYF	TGTGCCAGCAGCCCGGGGTGGGGGGGCCCCCAAGAGACCCAGTACTTC
TRBV6-1	TRBD1	TRBJ1-6	NA	CASRPDRSNWALHF	TGTGCCAGCAGGCCGGACAGGTCTAATTGGGCCCTCCACTTT
TRBV5-4	TRBD2	TRBJ2-3	once	CASSFPSGGVADTQYF	TGTGCCAGCAGCTTCCCTAGCGGGGGGGTGGCAGATACGCAGTATTTT
TRBV19	TRBD1	TRBJ2-1	NA	CASSSAGQGAGNEQFF	TGTGCCAGTAGTTCGGCAGGACAGGGGGCAGGGAATGAGCAGTTCTTC
TRBV19	NA	TRBJ1-2	NA	CASYYAGPRGYGYTF	TGTGCCAGTTATTACGCAGGTCCGCGGGGATATGGCTACACCTTC
TRBV30	NA	TRBJ2-2	NA	CARRGDTGELFF	TGTGCCCGCAGGGGGGACACCGGGGAGCTGTTTTTT
TRBV11-3	NA	TRBJ2-3	NA	CASSLDLQGRDTQYF	TGTGCCAGCAGCTTAGACTTACAGGGGAGGGATACGCAGTATTTT
TRBV7-9	NA	TRBJ1-2	NA	CASSKTDRGGYTF	TGTGCCAGCAGCAAAACCGACCGGGGGGGCTACACCTTC
TRBV7-2	NA	TRBJ1-6	NA	CASSRNSPLHF	TGTGCCAGCAGCCGTAATTCACCCCTCCACTTT
TRBV6-1	TRBD1	TRBJ1-4	NA	CASSETGKGEKLFF	TGTGCCAGCAGTGAGACAGGGAAGGGTGAAAAACTGTTTTTT
TRBV7-8	NA	TRBJ2-1	NA	CASSLGAAYYNEQFF	TGTGCCAGCAGCTTAGGGGCAGCCTACTACAATGAGCAGTTCTTC
TRBV5-1	NA	TRBJ1-1	NA	CATAPQGNTEAFF	TGCGCCACCGCCCCCCAGGGGAACACTGAAGCTTTCTTT
TRBV5-1	NA	TRBJ2-6	NA	CASSFWGLDGANVLTF	TGCGCCAGCAGCTTCTGGGGGCTAGATGGGGCCAACGTCCTGACTTTC
TRBV6-1	NA	TRBJ1-5	NA	CASSEAWQNNQPQHF	TGTGCCAGCAGTGAAGCGTGGCAGAACAATCAGCCCCAGCATTTT
TRBV2	NA	TRBJ2-7	NA	CASSQGNLSYEQYF	TGTGCCAGCAGCCAGGGAAACCTCTCCTACGAGCAGTACTTC
TRBV30	NA	TRBJ1-2	NA	CAWSVRRTANYGYTF	TGTGCCTGGAGTGTACGGAGGACAGCCAACTATGGCTACACCTTC
TRBV5-1	NA	TRBJ2-5	NA	CASSLGGGVGQETQYF	TGCGCCAGCAGCTTGGGGGGGGGCGTAGGCCAAGAGACCCAGTACTTC
TRBV6-5	TRBD1	TRBJ1-2	once	CASSPGRGVYGYTF	TGTGCCAGCAGCCCAGGCAGGGGGGTCTATGGCTACACCTTC
TRBV7-2	NA	TRBJ2-2	NA	CASSLARQGELFF	TGTGCCAGCAGCTTAGCTAGGCAGGGAGAGCTGTTTTTT
TRBV7-6	TRBD1	TRBJ1-6	NA	CASSLGTAKPLHF	TGTGCCAGCAGCCTTGGGACAGCTAAACCCCTCCACTTT
TRBV10-3	TRBD2	TRBJ2-5	NA	CAISARSGGAQETQYF	TGTGCCATCAGTGCCCGTAGCGGGGGGGCCCAAGAGACCCAGTACTTC
TRBV7-9	TRBD1	TRBJ1-5	once	CASSPGTGGREPQHF	TGTGCCAGCAGCCCCGGGACAGGGGGCCGGGAGCCCCAGCATTTT
TRBV29-1	TRBD2	TRBJ2-2	NA	CSVVELAETGELFF	TGCAGCGTTGTCGAACTAGCGGAGACCGGGGAGCTGTTTTTT
TRBV6-5	NA	TRBJ2-2	NA	CASSTRVTGELFF	TGTGCCAGCAGTACCAGGGTCACCGGGGAGCTGTTTTTT